Shown below are 20 T cell receptor beta chains from a single sample sequenced in a study of CD8+ T cells in alopecia areata (dated by TCRdb to the late 2010s). The library was produced with the immunoSEQ multiplex PCR assay. RNA was extracted from all samples and reverse transcribed into cDNA, which served as template for TCR sequencing. TCRdb took over this immuneACCESS table, retaining in-frame rearrangements with V and J assigned. Such tables are incomplete; in checked studies, under half of the missing clones stem from an unresolved V gene, and the remainder is unexplained. The sample data list more than 200,000 clones, and around 43% of these were observed just once. Jointly, the top ten make up about 2.6% of the sample. The intended sense of this specimen's treatment or condition label: oral pan-JAK inhibitor, 5-10 mg twice daily. The sample here was CD4+ T cells sorted from blood, taken at approximately week 39, from a patient treated with tofacitinib. The source of these receptors is a human donor with alopecia areata.

This clone was observed once. The chain uses TRBV5-1 and TRBJ2-7; D remains unclear. The V and J ends lost 0 bases and 1 base respectively, with 11 bases between them. This CDR3 is built from 15 residues. Germline lookup yields CDR1 SGHRS and CDR2 YFSETQ. CDR3 residues: CASSLVPGYSYEQYF. For the CDR3, the DNA is TGCGCCAGCAGCTTGGTCCCGGGTTATTCCTACGAGCAGTACTTC.

Written as DNA, the CDR3 is TGCAGCGTTCGGACAGGGGTTTTGAACAATGAGCAGTTCTTC. Protein: CSVRTGVLNNEQFF. The chain links TRBV29-1 to TRBJ2-1, with TRBD1 matching over 9 bases. V lost 5 bases, J lost 5 bases, and 7 bases stayed unmatched. CDR3 length equals 14 residues. In germline, CDR1 is SQVTM, CDR2 ANQGSEA.

The chain combines TRBV7-2 with TRBJ2-1; 8 bases map to TRBD2. The junction had 5 bases not matched to a gene; V was cut back by 3 bases and J by 10 bases. The CDR3 runs to 13 residues. Germline CDR1 reads SGHTA; CDR2 reads FQGNSA. In nucleotides, the CDR3 is TGTGCCAGCAGCTTGAGCGGGAGAGGCGAGCAGTTCTTC. Protein sequence: CASSLSGRGEQFF.

This clone has just a few counts. The genes are TRBV27 and TRBJ1-1; D not resolved. Germline assignment: CDR1 MNHEY and CDR2 SMNVEV (reference sequence). The CDR3 loop spans 11 amino acids. V was trimmed by 4 bases and J by 12 bases, leaving 12 bases between them. This chain's CDR3 is CASSSPRKPFF. CDR3 sequence (DNA): TGTGCCAGCAGTTCCCCCCGGAAACCTTTCTTT.

This clone was counted many times. The chain links TRBV9 to TRBJ2-1, with TRBD2 matching over 8 bases. There are 15 residues in the CDR3. The V and J ends lost 4 bases and 5 bases, in that order; junction bases with no gene match: 8. Germline V gives CDR1 SGDLS, CDR2 YYNGEE. The DNA of the CDR3 is TGTGCCAGCAGCCTCGGACTAGCACGGGACAATGAGCAGTTCTTC. Translation: CASSLGLARDNEQFF.

The chain links TRBV13 to TRBJ2-7; 8 bases agree with TRBD2. The CDR3 sequence is 14 residues long. Germline V gene sequence: CDR1 PRHDT, CDR2 FYEKMQ (reference sequence). J was trimmed by 2 bases and V by 2 bases; bases with no gene match: 2. The CDR3 loop reads CASSLRAGAYEQYF. In nucleotides, the CDR3 is TGTGCCAGCAGCTTAAGAGCGGGGGCCTACGAGCAGTACTTC.

V gene TRBV30 combines with J gene TRBJ1-1; the D is unclear. Germline V lookup: CDR1 GTSNPN, CDR2 SVGIG (reference sequence). The CDR3 runs to 13 residues. Trimming pared 3 bases from V and 1 base from J, leaving 9 bases between. The CDR3 loop is CAWRGRGNTEAFF. The CDR3 DNA reads as TGTGCCTGGAGGGGGAGAGGGAACACTGAAGCTTTCTTT.

The chain uses TRBV5-1 and TRBJ2-3; TRBD2 matches 10 bases. V lost 4 bases to trimming and J lost 6 bases; unmatched junction nucleotides: 5. The length of the CDR3 is 14 residues. CDR1 and CDR2 (germline): SGHRS, YFSETQ. CDR3 residues: CASSPGTSADTQYF. CDR3 bases: TGCGCCAGCAGCCCGGGGACTAGCGCCGATACGCAGTATTTT.

Only a few counts were recorded for this clone. The V and J genes are TRBV29-1 and TRBJ2-1; maybe TRBD1 (5 bases). In germline, CDR1 is SQVTM, CDR2 ANQGSEA. The CDR3 runs 13 residues. Trimming removed 0 bases from V and 7 bases from J, with 10 bases in between. The DNA for the CDR3 is TGCAGCGTTGAAGATTCCAGGGCAAATGAGCAGTTCTTC. Translated, it gives CSVEDSRANEQFF.

This chain joins TRBV28 and TRBJ1-2, with no clear D. The germline gives CDR1 MDHEN, CDR2 SYDVKM. Trimming removed 6 bases from V and 9 bases from J, with 23 bases in between. The CDR3 has 15 amino acids. This chain's CDR3 is CASSTRAGLGYSYTF. In nucleotides, the CDR3 is TGTGCCAGCAGCACCCGGGCAGGACTCGGGTATAGCTACACCTTC.

V usage is TRBV30 and J usage is TRBJ1-2, with a weak D call TRBD1 (5 bases). This CDR3 has 15 amino acids. V dropped 6 bases and J dropped 5 bases, with 22 bases sitting between them. Germline assignment: CDR1 GTSNPN and CDR2 SVGIG (reference sequence). CDR3 region: CACDSGTDFWYGYTF. Written as DNA, the CDR3 is TGTGCCTGCGATTCCGGGACCGACTTTTGGTATGGCTACACCTTC.

The J gene is TRBJ2-5, the V gene TRBV5-1; TRBD1 or TRBD2 may be the D gene (6 bases each). The germline gives CDR1 SGHRS, CDR2 YFSETQ. This CDR3 is 15 amino acids long. V shed 1 base and J shed 4 bases, with 14 bases lying between them. The DNA for the CDR3 is TGCGCCAGCAGCTTGTTCGGGGGACAAGGAGAGACCCAGTACTTC. Its translation: CASSLFGGQGETQYF.

V gene TRBV7-9 combines with J gene TRBJ2-7, with TRBD2 as a possible D gene (5 bases). Germline CDR1 is SEHNR and CDR2 is FQNEAQ (reference sequence). This CDR3 is built from 14 residues. With 1 base removed from V and 4 bases from J, the gap between germline ends came to 11 bases. CDR3 amino acids: CASSLGLGGYEQYF. CDR3 DNA sequence: TGTGCCAGCAGCTTAGGCCTCGGAGGATACGAGCAGTACTTC.

This clone was seen a handful of times. The chain uses TRBV10-3 and TRBJ2-1; 8 nucleotides match TRBD1. The V gene's germline CDR1 is ENHRY and CDR2 SYGVKD. CDR3 length equals 11 residues. J lost 12 bases, V lost 6 bases, and 4 bases had no gene match. CDR3: CAISRQGMQFF. The CDR3, as DNA: TGTGCCATCAGCCGACAGGGGATGCAGTTCTTC.

This chain connects TRBV6-1 to TRBJ2-3, with 10 bases that match TRBD2. Germline V gene data show CDR1 as MNHNS and CDR2 as SASEGT. This CDR3 contains 15 residues. V shed 6 bases and J 8 bases; nucleotides not matched to a gene: 11. CDR3 nucleotide sequence: TGTGCCAGCAGGTCGACTAGCGGGCTGTTGGGTACGCAGTATTTT. Its protein product is CASRSTSGLLGTQYF.

The sample holds a few counts of this clone. The V call is TRBV7-9, the J call TRBJ2-7; perhaps TRBD2 as D (5 bases). This CDR3 has 18 amino acids. With 5 bases removed from V and 5 bases from J, the gap between germline ends came to 28 bases. Germline assignment: CDR1 SEHNR and CDR2 FQNEAQ (reference sequence). Here the CDR3 reads CASSPKYPGRRAEDEQYF. The CDR3 DNA reads as TGTGCCAGCAGCCCAAAGTACCCGGGAAGGAGAGCGGAGGACGAGCAGTACTTC.

The chain employs TRBV5-1 and TRBJ2-2, with D possibly TRBD1 on 6 matching bases. The CDR3 extends over 16 amino acids. The germline V gene encodes CDR1 SGHRS and CDR2 YFSETQ. V lost 0 bases, J lost 0 bases, and 9 bases lay in between. The CDR3: CASSLGRGTNTGELFF. DNA for the CDR3: TGCGCCAGCAGCTTGGGCAGGGGAACGAACACCGGGGAGCTGTTTTTT.

This clone appeared a single time. The chain couples TRBV7-2 to TRBJ2-2, with 8 bases matching TRBD2. From germline, CDR1 is SGHTA and CDR2 FQGNSA. The CDR3 contains 14 residues. Trimming at V came to 6 bases and at J to 4 bases, leaving 4 bases not matched to a gene. The DNA of the CDR3 is TGTGCCAGCAGAGGACTAGCAGTCACCGGGGAGCTGTTTTTT. It encodes CASRGLAVTGELFF.

V gene TRBV2 combines with J gene TRBJ1-5, with 7 bases aligning to TRBD1. CDR1 and CDR2 (germline): SNHLY, FYNNEI. V lost 5 bases, J lost 4 bases, and 2 bases stayed unmatched. CDR3 length: 13 residues. The chain's CDR3 is CASSIQGNQPQHF. The CDR3 region has the DNA TGTGCCAGCAGTATACAGGGGAATCAGCCCCAGCATTTT.

V is TRBV30 and J is TRBJ1-2; D gene unclear. The CDR3 loop spans 11 amino acids. Looked up from germline, CDR1 is GTSNPN and CDR2 is SVGIG (reference sequence). V lost 4 bases and J 3 bases, leaving 6 bases between the germline ends. The CDR3: CAWTGDYGYTF. CDR3 nucleotide sequence: TGTGCCTGGACTGGCGACTATGGCTACACCTTC. Together with reference TRBV30 and TRBJ1-2, the CDR3 gives the full variable domain: SQTIHQWPATLVQPVGSPLSLECTVEGTSNPNLYWYRQAAGRGLQLLFYSVGIGQISSEVPQNLSASRPQDRQFILSSKKLLLSDSGFYLCAWTGDYGYTFGSGTRLTVV.